This T cell receptor beta chain is from a study of T cells expressing NK-cell markers. A 5'RACE template switching approach incorporating UMIs was used to make TCR beta cDNA. TCRdb reprocessed the 5' RACE reads and keeps a single row for each CDR3 protein, giving no DNA. The repertoire shows 350,000 to 400,000 distinct CDR3 sequences; the top ten hold around 11%. The CDR3 totals 17 residues. The V gene's germline CDR1 is LNHNV and CDR2 YYDKDF (reference sequence). The chain uses TRBV15 and TRBJ2-2. The sequencing input was blood T cells: a sorted CD56 or NKG2C T cell subset, CD4+ or CD8+ T cells, or bulk PBMC T cells (not recorded which). The sequence was obtained from a woman aged 50 to 60 in good health. This chain's CDR3 is CATSRGTFTSTTGELFF. Variable domain in full (rest from reference TRBV15 and TRBJ2-2): DAMVIQNPRYQVTQFGKPVTLSCSQTLNHNVMYWYQQKSSQAPKLLFHYYDKDFNNEADTPDNFQSRRPNTSFCFLDIRSPGLGDTAMYLCATSRGTFTSTTGELFFGEGSRLTVL.